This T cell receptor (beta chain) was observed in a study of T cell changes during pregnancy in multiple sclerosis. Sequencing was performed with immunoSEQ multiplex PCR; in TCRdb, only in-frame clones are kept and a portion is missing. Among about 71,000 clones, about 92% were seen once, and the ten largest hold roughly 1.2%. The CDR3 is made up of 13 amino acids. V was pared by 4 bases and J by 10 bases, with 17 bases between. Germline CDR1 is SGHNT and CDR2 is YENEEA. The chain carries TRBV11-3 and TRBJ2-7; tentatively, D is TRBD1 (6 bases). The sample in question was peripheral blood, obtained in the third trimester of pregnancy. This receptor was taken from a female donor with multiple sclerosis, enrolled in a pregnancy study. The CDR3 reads CASSSLDRTLQYF. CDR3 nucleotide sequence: TGTGCCAGCAGCTCCCTCGACAGGACCCTCCAGTACTTC.